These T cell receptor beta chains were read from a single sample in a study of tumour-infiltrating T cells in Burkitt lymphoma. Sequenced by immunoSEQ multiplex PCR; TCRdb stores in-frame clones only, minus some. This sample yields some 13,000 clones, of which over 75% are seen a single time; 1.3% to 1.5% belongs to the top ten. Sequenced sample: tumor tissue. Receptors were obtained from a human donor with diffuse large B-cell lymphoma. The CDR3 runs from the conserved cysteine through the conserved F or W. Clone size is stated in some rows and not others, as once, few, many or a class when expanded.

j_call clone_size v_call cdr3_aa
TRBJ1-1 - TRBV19 CASSISFEAFF
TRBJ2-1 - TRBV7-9 CASSPPMDYNEQFF
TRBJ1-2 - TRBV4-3 CASSQGLQLNYGYTF
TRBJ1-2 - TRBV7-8 CASSLGTRNYGYTF
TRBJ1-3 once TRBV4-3 CASSQVLSGNTIYF
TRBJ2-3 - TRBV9 CASSGSGATDTQYF
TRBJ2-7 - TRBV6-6 CASSYEPGAYEQYF
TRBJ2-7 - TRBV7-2 CASSLIPDEQYF
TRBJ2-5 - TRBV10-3 CAISIDSDQETQYF
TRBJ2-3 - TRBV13 CASSLAVAGETDTQYF
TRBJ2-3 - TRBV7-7 CASSLLDDADTQYF
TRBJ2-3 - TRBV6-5 CASSNLAVSTDTQYF
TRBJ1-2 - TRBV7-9 CASSLTGVYTF
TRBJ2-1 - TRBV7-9 CASSSGLDAYNEQFF
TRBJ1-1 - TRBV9 CASSVLSREGEAFF
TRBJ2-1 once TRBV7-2 CASRRTGYEQFF
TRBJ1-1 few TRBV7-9 CASSLTAGLSTEAFF
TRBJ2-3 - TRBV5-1 CASFAGDTQYF
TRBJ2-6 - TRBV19 CASSIAGFSGANVLTF
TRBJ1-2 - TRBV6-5 CASGPGGADSTF
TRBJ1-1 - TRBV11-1 CASSPTWNTEAFF
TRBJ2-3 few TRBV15 CATSTDEGEQRDTQYF
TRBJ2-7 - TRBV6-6 CASSYGTTYEQYF
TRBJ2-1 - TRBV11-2 CASSLWAGGQVEYEQFF